This paragraph reports one T cell receptor beta chain. The antigen is unknown. The sample is drawn from a study of post-analysis software for immune sequencing data. At the level of the study: There were relapsing-remitting, secondary progressive and progressive-relapsing multiple sclerosis among the disease courses included. Study-wide results and caveats: Relative to controls, patients had a few TRBV segments at higher frequency, with TRBV5-6, TRBV5-1 and TRBV20-1 among these.

Unique-molecular-identifier-tagged TCR beta cDNA libraries were used. From the PCR reads, TCRdb called clonotypes with MiXCR, one entry per CDR3 protein. Of approximately 400,000 distinct CDR3 sequences listed, less than 40% are singletons. Trimming shortened V by 5 bases and J by 3 bases, and 14 bases separated the two germline ends. In germline, CDR1 is LNHNV, CDR2 YYDKDF (reference sequence). CDR3 size: 15 residues. Source material: blood. This sequence joins TRBV15 and TRBJ2-1; D gene ambiguous. This clonotype originated in a girl under 18 with multiple sclerosis. The CDR3 sequence is CATSEVVTGYNEQFF. In DNA, the CDR3 is TGTGCCACCAGCGAGGTCGTAACTGGCTACAATGAGCAGTTCTTC.